The sequence of this TCR beta chain was determined in a study of CD8 T cells in ankylosing spondylitis. Study-level results: Reports say disease-linked clones showed up significantly more in matched ankylosing spondylitis synovial fluid. Blood of patients with ankylosing spondylitis appeared to be characterized by a TCR beta motif of 8 or 9 highly homologous variants. Those disease-linked clones were CD8+; they were also relatively rare in peripheral blood. In reactive arthritis synovial fluid and blood, some motif variants had been reported before.

Libraries of TCR beta came from quantitative 5'-RACE with molecular barcodes. TCRdb re-analysed the 5' RACE reads in MiXCR, keeping a single row per CDR3 protein. Found here are about 540,000 distinct CDR3 sequences, 12% of them singletons; the top ten hold over 6.5%. The CDR3 is 18 residues long. About this clonotype itself: The antigen remains unidentified.

This chain uses TRBV21-1 with TRBJ1-2; the DNA was not compared with TRBD1, the D call given in the table. TRBV21-1 is given as a pseudogene. Sequencing used blood, either unsorted or a sorted T cell fraction (not recorded which). This receptor was identified in a male donor with ankylosing spondylitis. CDR3 bases: TGTGCCAGCAGCAACCGGGACAGGGGCGCTGGAGCTAACTATGGCTACACCTTC. It specifies CASSNRDRGAGANYGYTF.